This entry is about one TCR beta chain. These data belong to a study of OX40 agonist ivuxolimab in advanced cancers. Overall study context: Every 2 weeks, ivuxolimab was infused into the patients intravenously at between 0.01 and 10 mg/kg.

Produced via immunoSEQ multiplex PCR; TCRdb's table is partial and in-frame only. Of 52,000 or so clones detected, approximately 91% appear once; the ten largest clones hold approximately 10%. V lost 0 bases and J lost 0; bases outside the gene matches: 4. Germline CDR1 is MGHRA and CDR2 is YSYEKL. The CDR3 length is 17 residues. Cycle 7 day 1, cycle 4 day 1, and baseline were the timepoints at which blood was sampled. This specimen was CD4+ or CD8+ T cells sorted from blood, taken in a trial of the OX40 agonist ivuxolimab. This clonotype was obtained from an adult with an advanced solid tumor such as melanoma, head and neck, liver or kidney cancer. The chain combines TRBV4-1 with TRBJ2-5, with 10 bases matching TRBD2. As DNA, the CDR3 is TGCGCCAGCAGCCAAGATCCAGCGGGGGGGTACCAAGAGACCCAGTACTTC. Translated, it gives CASSQDPAGGYQETQYF.